The 15 T cell receptor beta chains listed next were all sequenced from one sample in a study of neurological immune-mediated disorders. One entry per CDR3 protein results from TCRdb running MiXCR on the 5' RACE reads. The table has roughly 89,000 distinct CDR3 sequences, 2.5% to 3% seen once. The sequencing sample was made of PBMCs. These receptors were obtained from a woman in her 30s with multiple sclerosis.

At least ten counts were recorded for this clonotype. CDR3 in DNA: TGTGCCAGCAGCGCCGGGGACAGTACAACTAATGAAAAACTGTTTTTT. It encodes CASSAGDSTTNEKLFF. J is TRBJ1-4 and V is TRBV9; 7 bases map to TRBD1. CDR1 is SGDLS and CDR2 is YYNGEE in the germline V gene. V lost 3 bases to trimming and J lost 0 bases; unmatched junction nucleotides: 5. CDR3 size: 16 residues.

This clonotype was detected ten times or more. This chain links TRBV12-3 or TRBV12-4 with TRBJ1-3, with 7 nucleotides matching TRBD1. There are 15 residues in the CDR3. J was trimmed by 0 bases and V by 6 bases; bases with no gene match: 5. The CDR3 here is CASRPSGGSGNTIYF. CDR3 sequence (DNA): TGTGCCAGCAGGCCCTCAGGGGGCTCTGGAAACACCATATATTTT.

This clonotype showed up just a few times. The chain uses TRBV5-1 and TRBJ2-1, with no clear D. Germline CDR1 reads SGHRS; CDR2 reads YFSETQ. V lost 5 bases and J 0 bases, leaving 9 bases between the germline ends. The CDR3 length is 14 residues. Written as DNA, the CDR3 is TGCGCCAGCAGGCAGGTCAGCTCCTACAATGAGCAGTTCTTC. Residues: CASRQVSSYNEQFF.

This clonotype has at least ten counts. The chain joins TRBV6-6 to TRBJ2-1; D unresolved. The CDR3 contains 17 residues. V lost 6 bases to trimming and J lost 0 bases, with 18 bases between them. The germline CDR1 and CDR2 sequences are MNHNY and SVGAGI (reference sequence). The CDR3 loop reads CASSRPIPTSSYNEQFF. The CDR3 DNA reads TGTGCCAGCAGCCGTCCCATACCAACCAGCTCCTACAATGAGCAGTTCTTC.

Ten or more counts support this clonotype. This rearrangement joins TRBV9 to TRBJ2-1, with D unclear. Germline values: CDR1 SGDLS, CDR2 YYNGEE. Trimming removed 3 bases at V and 5 bases at J, with 6 bases between. This CDR3 has 12 amino acids. The DNA for the CDR3 is TGTGCCAGCAGCGGACAAGACAATGAGCAGTTCTTC. Its protein is CASSGQDNEQFF. The full variable domain, with the rest looked up from reference TRBV9 and TRBJ2-1, is DSGVTQTPKHLITATGQRVTLRCSPRSGDLSVYWYQQSLDQGLQFLIQYYNGEERAKGNILERFSAQQFPDLHSELNLSSLELGDSALYFCASSGQDNEQFFGPGTRLTVL.

There are many counts of this clonotype. The chain recombines TRBV12-3 or TRBV12-4 with TRBJ1-5, with D possibly TRBD1 on 6 matching bases. V lost 7 bases and J lost 2, with 15 bases in between. This CDR3 is built from 15 residues. CDR3 sequence reads: CASNWQGPGNQPQHF. CDR3 DNA: TGTGCCAGCAACTGGCAGGGGCCGGGCAATCAGCCCCAGCATTTT.

Ten or more counts support this clonotype. This chain links TRBV7-9 with TRBJ2-1; the match to TRBD2 covers 8 bases. This CDR3 contains 15 residues. Germline CDR1 is SEHNR and CDR2 is FQNEAQ (reference sequence). J was trimmed by 4 bases and V by 5 bases; bases with no gene match: 7. CDR3 in amino acids: CASSPTGGRYNEQFF. As DNA, the CDR3 is TGTGCCAGCAGCCCGACGGGCGGGAGGTACAATGAGCAGTTCTTC.

This clonotype has a count of ten or more. The chain recombines TRBV7-9 with TRBJ2-1; D is unresolved. The CDR3 contains 14 residues. Per the germline V gene, CDR1 is SEHNR and CDR2 is FQNEAQ (reference sequence). Trimming removed 5 bases from V and 8 bases from J, with 16 bases in between. CDR3 bases: TGTGCCAGCAGCCGGGCGGCTAGAAGCGATGAGCAGTTCTTC. Translation: CASSRAARSDEQFF.

This clonotype was seen at least ten times. V is TRBV7-2 and J is TRBJ1-1; D unresolved. This CDR3 is built from 15 residues. Looked up from germline, CDR1 is SGHTA and CDR2 is FQGNSA. V lost 1 base to trimming and J lost 4 bases, with 13 bases between them. The CDR3 DNA reads as TGTGCCAGCAGCTTAGATGTACAGAGGACCACTGAAGCTTTCTTT. Protein product: CASSLDVQRTTEAFF.

This clonotype appeared many times. The genes are TRBV27 and TRBJ1-5; no firm D call. The CDR3 contains 15 residues. The germline V and J ends were trimmed by 0 bases and 6 bases, with 12 bases remaining between them. Germline V gene sequence: CDR1 MNHEY, CDR2 SMNVEV (reference sequence). The CDR3 here is CASSLSPGIGQPQHF. The DNA for the CDR3 is TGTGCCAGCAGTTTATCGCCCGGCATTGGTCAGCCCCAGCATTTT.

This clonotype was seen repeatedly, ten times or more. This sequence joins TRBV2 and TRBJ2-7; D ambiguous. Germline V gives CDR1 SNHLY, CDR2 FYNNEI. CDR3 length: 12 residues. The ends were cut back, 8 bases at V and 4 bases at J, with 12 bases in the middle. CDR3 sequence reads: CASLLSNYEQYF. The CDR3 DNA reads TGTGCCAGCCTACTTTCGAATTACGAGCAGTACTTC.

This clonotype came up many times. The J gene is TRBJ2-1, the V gene TRBV5-6; 10 positions agree with TRBD2. V lost 6 bases, J lost 4 bases, and 10 bases stayed unmatched. This CDR3 has 16 amino acids. Germline values: CDR1 SGHDT, CDR2 YYEEEE. In nucleotides, the CDR3 is TGTGCCAGCAAGGCCGATGGACTAGCGGATTACAATGAGCAGTTCTTC. This sequence encodes CASKADGLADYNEQFF.

This clonotype was counted many times. The CDR3: CASSLNTGELFF. The CDR3 DNA reads TGTGCCAGCAGCCTCAACACCGGGGAGCTGTTTTTT. V is TRBV9 and J is TRBJ2-2; D is unresolved. The CDR3 is 12 amino acids. Trimming removed 4 bases at V and 2 bases at J, with 3 bases between. The germline V gene encodes CDR1 SGDLS and CDR2 YYNGEE.

This clonotype was found many times. The J gene is TRBJ2-7, the V gene TRBV12-3 or TRBV12-4; D is possibly TRBD2 (5 bases). V lost 3 bases and J lost 2, with 14 bases in between. This CDR3 contains 15 residues. CDR3 region: CASSLSAGATYEQYF. Written as DNA, the CDR3 is TGTGCCAGCAGTTTGTCCGCGGGTGCCACCTACGAGCAGTACTTC.

This clonotype appeared many times. The V and J genes are TRBV20-1 and TRBJ1-5; D is undetermined. The germline V and J ends were trimmed by 0 bases and 8 bases, with 8 bases remaining between them. The germline V gene has CDR1 DFQATT and CDR2 SNEGSKA (reference sequence). The CDR3 is made up of 12 amino acids. This CDR3 is CSAREYAEPQHF. CDR3 nucleotides: TGCAGTGCTAGAGAGTACGCGGAGCCCCAGCATTTT.